The sequence of this TCR beta chain was determined in a study of cytomegalovirus exposure and HLA in healthy donors. Notes on the study in general: When presence/absence was analysed, sequencing depth was taken to be roughly uniform across donors. Prior analysis indicated that the majority of TCR beta V segments exhibited productivity approximately 87% or approximately 30% of the time. Cytomegalovirus-associated TCR beta chains were listed, numbering under 200.

The PCR employed 60 Vbeta primers together with 13 Jbeta primers. Profiling relied on immunoSEQ multiplex PCR, and the TCRdb table lists in-frame clones only, not all of them. The listing contains roughly 100,000 clones. CDR3 length: 12 residues. With 3 bases removed from V and 9 bases from J, the gap between germline ends came to 9 bases. CDR1 is MDHEN and CDR2 is SYDVKM in the germline V gene. About this clone itself: Its cognate antigen is unknown.

Specimen: PBMCs. The chain has TRBV28 and TRBJ1-5; D is perhaps TRBD1 (5 bases). The clonotype comes from a man aged 40-49 years in good health and CMV-seronegative. The CDR3 is CASSLEGRPQHF. The CDR3 DNA reads TGTGCCAGCAGTTTGGAGGGACGGCCCCAGCATTTT.